This T cell receptor beta chain is drawn from a study of cytomegalovirus exposure and HLA in healthy donors. Study-level points and caveats: In a later analysis, HLA-C alleles had the fewest associated TCRs, DRB1 alleles the most.

Both 60 Vbeta primers and 13 Jbeta primers went into the PCR. This table comes from immunoSEQ multiplex PCR, and its TCRdb copy is limited to in-frame clones, with some not included. The repertoire holds some 130,000 clones, with around 85% as singletons. Concerning this clone: No antigen is known for it.

The sequenced sample was PBMCs. The clonotype was recovered from a boy between 10 and 17 years old in good health and CMV-seronegative.

CDR3 nucleotides: TGTGCCAGCAGCTTGCCGGTTAGCGGGAGCTACGAGCAGTACTTC. It translates to CASSLPVSGSYEQYF. The V call is TRBV7-9, the J call TRBJ2-7, with 9 bases identical to TRBD2. This CDR3 contains 15 residues. Germline V gene lookup returns CDR1 SEHNR and CDR2 FQNEAQ (reference sequence). Trimming at V came to 3 bases and at J to 3 bases, leaving 6 bases not matched to a gene.